Listed here are 9 T cell receptor beta chains from one sample, sequenced in a study of CD8+CD57+ T cells in acquired aplastic anemia. TCR beta VDJ and CDR3 profiles were obtained from a genomic DNA template. MiXCR, run by TCRdb on the reads, gives a single entry per CDR3 protein. The sample includes some 170,000 distinct CDR3 sequences, 71% seen only once; the top ten take around 45%. All patients picked for sequencing had shown, by flow cytometry, an expansion of CD8+CD57+ cells. Specimen: sorted CD4+, CD8+, or CD8+CD57+ T cells (not recorded which) from PBMCs. The source is a human donor with aplastic anemia.

The V gene is TRBV10-3, the J gene TRBJ1-1; D is undetermined. The germline V gene has CDR1 ENHRY and CDR2 SYGVKD. V lost 5 bases, J lost 5 bases, and 12 bases lay in between. CDR3 length: 13 amino acids. CDR3 region: CAISNPGGTEAFF. CDR3 sequence (DNA): TGTGCCATCAGTAACCCAGGTGGTACTGAAGCTTTCTTT.

V gene TRBV15 combines with J gene TRBJ1-5; no definite D call. There are 15 residues in the CDR3. Germline loops: CDR1 LNHNV, CDR2 YYDKDF (reference sequence). V was shortened by 3 bases and J by 0 bases, with 9 bases between the two germline ends. The CDR3 DNA reads as TGTGCCACCAGCAGGGCCCCAAATAGCAATCAGCCCCAGCATTTT. Translating gives CATSRAPNSNQPQHF.

In regard to this clonotype: This may stem from a read error, because a much larger clone lies one nucleotide away. The gene calls are TRBV4-3 and TRBJ2-2; TRBD2 might be the D (5 bases). The CDR3 is 13 residues long. The germline gives CDR1 LGHNA, CDR2 YSLEER. CDR3 sequence: CASSQEYTGVLFF. The CDR3 region has the DNA TGCGCCAGCAGCCAAGAATACACCGGGGTGCTGTTTTTT.

The chain employs TRBV20-1 and TRBJ2-7; the D is unclear. The CDR3 runs 14 residues. V was trimmed by 5 bases and J by 4 bases, leaving 18 bases between them. The germline gives CDR1 DFQATT, CDR2 SNEGSKA (reference sequence). DNA for the CDR3: TGCAGTGCTCATTTCTCTGGTATTCGGTACGAGCAGTACTTC. As protein: CSAHFSGIRYEQYF.

V and J are TRBV2 and TRBJ2-3; the match to TRBD2 covers 12 bases. This CDR3 is 19 amino acids long. Trimming at V came to 5 bases and at J to 1 base, leaving 13 bases not matched to a gene. From germline, CDR1 is SNHLY and CDR2 FYNNEI. The CDR3 coding sequence is TGTGCCAGCAGTCGAAGAGGACTAGCGGGGAGGCTTGGCACAGATACGCAGTATTTT. Translation gives CASSRRGLAGRLGTDTQYF.

CDR3 coding DNA: TGTGCCAGCAGTTACCCCGAGGGAGAGCAGTACTTC. Translating it yields CASSYPEGEQYF. The chain employs TRBV6-5 and TRBJ2-7, with a weak D call TRBD2 (5 bases). The CDR3 loop spans 12 amino acids. Germline CDR1 is MNHEY and CDR2 is SVGAGI. V lost 2 bases and J 7 bases, leaving 9 bases between the germline ends.

The chain is built from TRBV20-1 and TRBJ2-7, with 7 bases aligning to TRBD1. This CDR3 has 15 residues. In germline, CDR1 is DFQATT, CDR2 SNEGSKA (reference sequence). J lost 2 bases, V lost 6 bases, and 13 bases had no gene match. The CDR3 DNA follows: TGCAGTGCCTCATCTACTGACAGGGCCACCTACGAGCAGTACTTC. Protein sequence: CSASSTDRATYEQYF.

This chain links TRBV5-1 with TRBJ1-1, with 9 bases aligning to TRBD1. The CDR3 is 14 residues long. Per germline, CDR1 SGHRS and CDR2 YFSETQ. V trimming: 3 bases; J trimming: 1 base; junction bases outside the gene matches: 1. The CDR3 sequence: CASSWTGENTEAFF. The CDR3, as DNA: TGCGCCAGCAGCTGGACAGGGGAGAACACTGAAGCTTTCTTT.

The gene calls are TRBV10-3 and TRBJ1-1; 7 bases map to TRBD1. CDR1 is ENHRY, CDR2 SYGVKD, per germline. With V trimmed by 2 bases and J by 5 bases, 5 bases remained unmatched. The CDR3 is 14 residues long. DNA of the CDR3: TGTGCCATCAGTGAGGGGACAGAAGAAACTGAAGCTTTCTTT. Residues: CAISEGTEETEAFF.